The 2 T cell receptor beta chains listed next were all sequenced from one sample in a study of control samples from healthy donors and cancer patients (dated by TCRdb to 2019 to 2021). Library prep was done by the immunoSEQ multiplex PCR assay. TCRdb took this table from immuneACCESS and kept in-frame rearrangements with V and J called. Such tables lack part of the clones; where checked against another copy, unresolved V genes explain under half of the gap, and the rest is unexplained. The sample contains approximately 120,000 clones, approximately 90% of them found a single time. The top ten hold around 17% of the sample. The specimen was blood. The receptors originated from a woman aged 45 to 65 in good health.

This CDR3 is CASSPISGSGTGELFF. Written as DNA, the CDR3 is TGTGCCAGCAGCCCGATTAGCGGGAGTGGTACCGGGGAGCTGTTTTTT. The genes are TRBV14 and TRBJ2-2; 9 bases line up with TRBD2. The trim removed 4 bases at V and 5 bases at J, leaving 8 bases unmatched. This CDR3 comprises 16 residues. The germline CDR1 and CDR2 sequences are SGHDN and FVKESK.

The rearrangement uses TRBV27 and TRBJ2-3; maybe TRBD2 (5 bases). The V gene's germline CDR1 is MNHEY and CDR2 SMNVEV (reference sequence). The CDR3 has 13 residues. Deletions cut 2 bases from V and 7 bases from J, with 10 bases between. CDR3: CASSLMSGYTQYF. The CDR3, as DNA: TGTGCCAGCAGTTTAATGAGCGGCTATACGCAGTATTTT.